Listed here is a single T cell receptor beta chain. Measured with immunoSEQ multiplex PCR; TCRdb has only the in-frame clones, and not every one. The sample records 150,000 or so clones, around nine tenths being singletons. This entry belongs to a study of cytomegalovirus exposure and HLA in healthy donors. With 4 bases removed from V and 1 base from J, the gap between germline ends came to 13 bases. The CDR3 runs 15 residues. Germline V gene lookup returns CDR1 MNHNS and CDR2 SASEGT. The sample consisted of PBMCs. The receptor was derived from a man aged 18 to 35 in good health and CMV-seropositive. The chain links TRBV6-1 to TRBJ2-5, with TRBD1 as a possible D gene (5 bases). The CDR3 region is CASSVGRVPQETQYF. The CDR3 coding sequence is TGTGCCAGCAGTGTAGGCAGGGTCCCCCAAGAGACCCAGTACTTC.